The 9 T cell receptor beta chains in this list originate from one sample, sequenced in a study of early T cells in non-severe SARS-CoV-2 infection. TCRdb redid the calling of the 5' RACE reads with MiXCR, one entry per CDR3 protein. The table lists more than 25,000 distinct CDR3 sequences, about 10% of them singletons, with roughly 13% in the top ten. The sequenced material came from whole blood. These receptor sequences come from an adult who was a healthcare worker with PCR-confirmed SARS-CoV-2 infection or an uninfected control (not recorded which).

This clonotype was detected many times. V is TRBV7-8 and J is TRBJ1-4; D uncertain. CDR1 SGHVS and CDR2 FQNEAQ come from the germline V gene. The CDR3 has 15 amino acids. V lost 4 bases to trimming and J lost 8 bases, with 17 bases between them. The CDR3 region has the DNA TGTGCCAGCAGCTCGGCCTTTGGGCCGGGGGAAAAACTGTTTTTT. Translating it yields CASSSAFGPGEKLFF.

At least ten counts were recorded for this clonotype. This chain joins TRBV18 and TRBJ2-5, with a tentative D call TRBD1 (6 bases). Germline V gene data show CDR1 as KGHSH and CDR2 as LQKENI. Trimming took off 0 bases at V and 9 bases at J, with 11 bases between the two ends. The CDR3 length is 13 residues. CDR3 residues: CASSPPGAGAQYF. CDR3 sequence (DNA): TGTGCCAGCTCACCACCGGGGGCAGGAGCCCAGTACTTC. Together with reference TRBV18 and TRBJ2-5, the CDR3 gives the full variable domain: NAGVMQNPRHLVRRRGQEARLRCSPMKGHSHVYWYRQLPEEGLKFMVYLQKENIIDESGMPKERFSAEFPKEGPSILRIQQVVRGDSAAYFCASSPPGAGAQYFGPGTRLLVL.

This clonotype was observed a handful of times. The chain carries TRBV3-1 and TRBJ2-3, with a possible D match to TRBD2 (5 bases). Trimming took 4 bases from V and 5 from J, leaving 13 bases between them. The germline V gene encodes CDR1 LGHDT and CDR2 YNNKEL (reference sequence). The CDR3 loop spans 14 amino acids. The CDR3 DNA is TGTGCCAGCAGCCGAGGGCCCGGCGGAGATACGCAGTATTTT. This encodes CASSRGPGGDTQYF.

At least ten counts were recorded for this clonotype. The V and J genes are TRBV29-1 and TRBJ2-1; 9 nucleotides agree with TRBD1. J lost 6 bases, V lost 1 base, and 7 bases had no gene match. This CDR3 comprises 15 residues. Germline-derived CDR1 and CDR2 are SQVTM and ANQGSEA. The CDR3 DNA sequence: TGCAGCGTTGAAGGGCCGGGACAGGGCATCAATGAGCAGTTCTTC. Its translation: CSVEGPGQGINEQFF.

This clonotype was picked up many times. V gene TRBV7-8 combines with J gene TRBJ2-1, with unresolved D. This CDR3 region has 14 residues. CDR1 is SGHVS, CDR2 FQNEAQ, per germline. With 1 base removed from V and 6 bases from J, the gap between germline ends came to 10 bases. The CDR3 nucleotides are TGTGCCAGCAGCTTAGGAGAGGTCCGCAATGAGCAGTTCTTC. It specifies CASSLGEVRNEQFF. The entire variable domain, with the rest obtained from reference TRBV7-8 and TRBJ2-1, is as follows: GAGVSQSPRYKVAKRGQDVALRCDPISGHVSLFWYQQALGQGPEFLTYFQNEAQLDKSGLPSDRFFAERPEGSVSTLKIQRTQQEDSAVYLCASSLGEVRNEQFFGPGTRLTVL.

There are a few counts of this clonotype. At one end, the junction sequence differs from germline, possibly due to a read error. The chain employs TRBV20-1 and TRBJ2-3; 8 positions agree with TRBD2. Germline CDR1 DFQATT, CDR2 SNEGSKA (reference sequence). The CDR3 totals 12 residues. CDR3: CSSGLSTDTQYF. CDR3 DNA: TGTTCTAGCGGGCTGAGCACAGATACGCAGTATTTT.

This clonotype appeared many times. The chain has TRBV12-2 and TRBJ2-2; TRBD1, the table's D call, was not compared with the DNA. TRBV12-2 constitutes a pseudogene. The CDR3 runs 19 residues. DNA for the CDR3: TGTGCAAGTCGCTTAGCTGGGCAGGGGGCGTCGTACACAGCCGGGGAGCTGTTTTTT. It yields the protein CASRLAGQGASYTAGELFF.

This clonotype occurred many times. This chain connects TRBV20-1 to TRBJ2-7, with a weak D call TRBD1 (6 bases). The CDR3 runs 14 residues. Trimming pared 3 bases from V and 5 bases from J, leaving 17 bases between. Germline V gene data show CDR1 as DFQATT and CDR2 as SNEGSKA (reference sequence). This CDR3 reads CSASRGTAQDEQYF. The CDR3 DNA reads TGCAGTGCTAGTAGGGGGACGGCCCAGGACGAGCAGTACTTC.

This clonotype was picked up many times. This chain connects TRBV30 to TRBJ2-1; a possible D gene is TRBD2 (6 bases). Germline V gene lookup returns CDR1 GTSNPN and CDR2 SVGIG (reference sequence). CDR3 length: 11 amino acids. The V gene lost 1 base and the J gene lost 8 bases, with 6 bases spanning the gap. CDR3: CAWSGRDEQFF. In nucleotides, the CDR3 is TGTGCCTGGAGTGGGAGGGATGAGCAGTTCTTC.